This T cell receptor (beta chain) was sequenced during a study of cytomegalovirus exposure and HLA in healthy donors (TCRdb year 2017). Looking at the study overall: An earlier analysis of under 600 of the donors reported 250 to 350 Gb of sequence data and 120 million or so unique TCR beta sequences from 190 million or so T cells. A separate validation cohort of over 95 different subjects was used in addition to the 666-subject first cohort. Alongside the repertoire data, information on donor age, sex, ethnicity and CMV serostatus was compiled. The number of typed donors differed by locus: about 629-630 for A, B, C, DRB1 and DQB1; approximately 520 for DQA1; 606 for DPA1; and 400 to 480 for DPB1. Roughly 290 gigabases of sequencing data and 70 million to 100 million unique TCR sequences made up an early release that covered approximately 650 HLA-typed donors. Every repertoire in the discovery cohort had been generated on one and the same sequencing platform. A later analysis re-analyzed previously published TCR beta repertoires from about 730 donors and added high-resolution HLA genotyping to study TCR occurrence patterns. HLA typing covered class I and class II loci at four-digit resolution. Among the approximately 400 genotyped donors, 75% to 90% belonged to the genetic ancestry cluster associated with self-reported Caucasian donors. Across some 400 genotyped donors of the cohort, an average of about 240,000 unique TCR beta nucleotide sequences per donor were sequenced, and roughly 18% of those sequences were non-productive. In an earlier analysis of about 590 of the donors, high-throughput TCR beta sequencing was used to judge whether each TCR beta V gene segment behaved as functional or pseudogenic. To predict cytomegalovirus infection status, the study brought together high-throughput TCR immunosequencing, statistical association of individual TCRs with disease status, and machine learning. A later genetic analysis used genome-wide SNP genotypes for about 55% of the 666 donors, treating that subset as a discovery cohort. Rather than drawing on any new phenotypic data, the later analysis identified candidate immune exposures from TCR beta sequences and the way those sequences occurred across donors. The study aimed to test whether cataloging public T cell receptors could reveal signatures of past pathogen exposure. The study profiled the T cell repertoires of about 720 subjects by immunosequencing and related them to cytomegalovirus serostatus. Several DR-DQ haplotypes were handled as single units for association and clustering because linkage in the cohort was strong. Points the paper makes about the study in general: HLA typing was unavailable for some donors at each locus, so association tests used only the typed subset. A later analysis reported that several top co-occurrence clusters appeared linked to parvovirus B19, influenza, CMV and Epstein-Barr virus. The classifier was reported to diagnose cytomegalovirus status with high specificity and sensitivity in both the original and validation cohorts. In vitro tests confirmed that a few of the cytomegalovirus-associated TCR beta chains recognize cytomegalovirus antigens. In a later analysis, most CMV-associated TCR beta chains were found to appear HLA-restricted, with HLA associations seemingly driven largely by CMV exposure. Compared with the roughly 710-donor mean, donors in an Asian-associated ancestry cluster had fewer N-insertions in productive TCRs, according to a later genetic analysis. Most TCR sequences were observed very rarely across donors, whereas some public TCRs were present in many individuals. When HLA alleles, especially DR and DQ, strongly co-occurred, TCR associations were difficult to assign to individual alleles. V-gene and J-gene trimming of TCR beta chains was associated with a missense DCLRE1C variant in a later genetic analysis, and the association was replicated in an independent cohort. Seventeen rarely observed V segments, including chromosome 9 orphons, were excluded from the earlier analysis of about 600 of the donors because counts were too low. A further reported finding was that TCR beta sequences accurately predicted the HLA-A and HLA-B alleles for most subjects in the first cohort. In a later analysis, HLA-associated TCR beta chains showed more clonal expansion and lower generation probabilities than non-associated chains that were equally common. Presence/absence analyses assumed roughly uniform sequencing depth across donors, an assumption that may not hold. The authors suggested that the approach could potentially be extended to other disease states and immunological phenotypes. Immune exposure information for the cohort was limited to CMV serostatus. Correlated functional status among segregating V segments might be attributable to linkage disequilibrium, but an unknown experimental factor could not be ruled out. The sequencing pipeline was judged likely to have produced a cluster of highly shared sequence variants as a technical artifact. In this cohort, only TCR beta chains were sequenced, and detectable features were limited by the absence of alpha or paired-chain data. An earlier analysis of around 600 of the donors showed that most TCR beta V segments appeared in productive rearrangements either about 87% or about 30% of the time, which broadly matched IMGT annotations. The study gave a list of 150 to 200 TCR beta chains associated with cytomegalovirus. Specific HLA alleles were associated with roughly 16,000 TCR beta sequences at a false discovery rate of 0.05 in a later analysis. In a later analysis, TCR association rates were found to vary across HLA loci, with the most associated TCRs seen for DRB1 alleles and the fewest for HLA-C alleles.

The library was obtained by the immunoSEQ multiplex PCR assay. The multiplex PCR relied on a mix of 60 forward primers for TCR Vbeta segments and 13 reverse primers for TCR Jbeta segments. Amplification of the CDR3 region of rearranged TCR beta genes was performed with a multiplex PCR assay on genomic DNA. Amplified TCR beta libraries were sequenced as 87-base-pair reads on the Illumina HiSeq System. For the original study's pipeline: A later analysis counted about 80 million unique TCR beta chains across the approximately 700 repertoires, and some 11 million of these chains were shared by at least two donors. Raw reads were error-corrected and collapsed into unique sequences by a nearest-neighbor algorithm in which closely related sequences were merged to remove PCR and sequencing errors. V, D and J gene segments were assigned by aligning CDR3 sequences to IMGT reference sequences. For a sequence to be retained, a match of at least six nucleotides was required to both a V gene segment and a J gene segment. A rearrangement counted as productive if the CDR3 had no stop codons and remained in frame with V and J, and every other rearrangement counted as non-productive. Following IMGT convention, CDR3 was defined as the stretch from the second conserved V-encoded cysteine up to the conserved J-encoded phenylalanine. The earlier analysis of 587 of the donors excluded any sequence lacking an unambiguous match to a single V gene segment. An earlier analysis of a few hundred of the donors called V segments functional above 56.7% productive rearrangements and segregating when the between-donor standard deviation exceeded 5%. A statistical classification framework was developed to diagnose cytomegalovirus status using the catalog of TCR beta chain sequences. In a later analysis, V and J genes were assigned by comparing TCR nucleotide sequences against IMGT/GENE-DB human TR gene sequences. The TCRdist pipeline was used in a later analysis to assign CDR3 sequences and most-parsimonious VDJ recombination scenarios. In a later analysis, each TCR beta chain was defined by its CDR3 amino acid sequence together with its V-gene family, and reads without a unique V-gene family were excluded. A later analysis removed 500 to 650 highly shared, low-generation-probability nucleotide sequences to deal with suspected cross-contamination and a sequencing artifact. In a later analysis, a clonal expansion index was calculated for each public chain from normalized within-repertoire ranks of inferred template counts. In a later analysis, generation probabilities were computed using a VDJ recombination model fitted to out-of-frame rearrangements, and the results were checked against IGoR. A later analysis scored TCR-TCR, TCR-HLA and TCR-CMV co-occurrence with hypergeometric tests, applying a repertoire-size bias correction to TCR pairs. To estimate false discovery rates, a later analysis permuted the HLA or CMV assignments 20 times. In a later analysis, co-occurring TCRs were grouped with DBSCAN, and TCRdist sequence similarity was added when clustering was performed within HLA-allele-positive subsets. Repertoires with fewer than 30,000 or more than 120,000 public chains were left out of co-occurrence clustering, as were five repertoires with anomalous nucleotide sharing. TCRdb took over this immuneACCESS table, retaining in-frame rearrangements with V and J assigned. Such tables are incomplete; in checked studies, under half of the missing clones stem from an unresolved V gene, and the remainder is unexplained. Clonal size and the V and J genes are those of that table, whereas D and trimming came from the DNA. Counted in this sample were tens of thousands of clones; just over 75% of them appeared once. The leading ten clones occupy around 6% of the sample.

The cohort comprised approximately 700 healthy bone marrow donors. Cohort members were all nominally healthy when sampled, although unrecorded immune exposures were likely present. The donor was CMV seronegative and belonged to the group of approximately 320 seronegative cohort members. Each donor provided a peripheral blood sample, and peripheral blood mononuclear cells were used for TCR beta sequencing. The Qiagen DNeasy Blood Extraction Kit was used to extract genomic DNA from the blood cell samples. Turning to this clone: Its antigen is currently not known. No base quality information exists; no much larger clone differs at one position.

This sequence was found in a man in his fifties in good health and CMV-seronegative. Material for sequencing was PBMCs.

The CDR3 amino acid sequence is: CASSLLTRLAGGYEQYF. At the DNA level, the sequence is TGTGCCAGCAGTTTATTAACCCGACTAGCGGGGGGATACGAGCAGTACTTC. Rearrangement joined TRBV28 to TRBJ2-7; 13 middle bases align to TRBD2. Here V drops 1 base and J drops 4 bases, and the junction holds 7 bases not matched to any gene. Including the terminal cysteine and phenylalanine, the CDR3 comprises 17 residues. Kept here is only the CDR3 DNA, which spans 51 bases and is read in frame from base 1. CDR1 and CDR2 are drawn from the germline V gene: MDHEN, SYDVKM.